This TCR beta chain appears in the sequencing data of a study of beta chain features in type 1 diabetes. A note on this clone: Its antigen remains unidentified.

Reverse transcribing all isolated RNA meant expressed TCRB transcripts were sequenced. The repertoire was sequenced with immunoSEQ multiplex PCR; TCRdb's copy has only in-frame clones and lacks some. This table has roughly 730,000 clones, roughly 12% appearing once. Findings of the study overall: For Type 1 diabetes patients, all four CD4+ subsets carried TCRB CDR3s that were moderately but significantly shorter.

Using CD45RO/CCR7/CD25/CD127/CD95/CD27, CD4+ naive, central memory, regulatory and stem cell-like memory cells were sorted. The sample comprised naive CD4+ T cells from blood. The sequence derives from a man between 18 and 35 years old with type 1 diabetes.

CDR3 coding DNA: TGTGCCAGCAGACCCTCCGGGACAGCCACACAGTACTTC. It translates to CASRPSGTATQYF. The gene calls are TRBV11-2 and TRBJ2-7; 7 nucleotides agree with TRBD1. With 6 bases clipped from V and 10 bases from J, the junction kept 12 bases outside the gene matches. Germline CDR1 SGHAT, CDR2 FQNNGV. This CDR3 has 13 amino acids.